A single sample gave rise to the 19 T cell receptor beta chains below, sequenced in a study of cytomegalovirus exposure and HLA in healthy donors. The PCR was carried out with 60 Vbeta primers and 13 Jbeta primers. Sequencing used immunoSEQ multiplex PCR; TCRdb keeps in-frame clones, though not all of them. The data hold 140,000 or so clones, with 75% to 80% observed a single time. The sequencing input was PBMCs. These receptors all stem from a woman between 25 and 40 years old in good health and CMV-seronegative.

The CDR3 reads CASSLGQGPSYEQYF. The DNA of the CDR3 is TGTGCCAGCAGCCTAGGACAGGGACCATCCTACGAGCAGTACTTC. This chain connects TRBV7-6 to TRBJ2-7; 8 nucleotides align to TRBD1. V gave up 5 bases and J gave up 1 base; unmatched junction bases: 7. Germline V gives CDR1 SGHVS, CDR2 FNYEAQ. This CDR3 is 15 amino acids long.

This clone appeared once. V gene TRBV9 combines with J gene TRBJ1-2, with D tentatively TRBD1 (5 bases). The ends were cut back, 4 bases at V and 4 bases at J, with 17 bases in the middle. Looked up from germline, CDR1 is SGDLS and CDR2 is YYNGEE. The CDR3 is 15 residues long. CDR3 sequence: CASSQVGDSRYGYTF. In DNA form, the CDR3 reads TGTGCCAGCAGCCAAGTGGGGGACTCCCGCTATGGCTACACCTTC.

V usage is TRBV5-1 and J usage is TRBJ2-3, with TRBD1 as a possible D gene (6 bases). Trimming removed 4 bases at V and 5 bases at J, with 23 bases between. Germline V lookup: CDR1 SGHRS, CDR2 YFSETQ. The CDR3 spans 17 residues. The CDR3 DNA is TGCGCCAGCAGCATCCACAGGGAACGGTTCCCCAGAGATACGCAGTATTTT. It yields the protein CASSIHRERFPRDTQYF. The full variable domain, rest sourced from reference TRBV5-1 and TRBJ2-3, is KAGVTQTPRYLIKTRGQQVTLSCSPISGHRSVSWYQQTPGQGLQFLFEYFSETQRNKGNFPGRFSGRQFSNSRSEMNVSTLELGDSALYLCASSIHRERFPRDTQYFGPGTRLTVL.

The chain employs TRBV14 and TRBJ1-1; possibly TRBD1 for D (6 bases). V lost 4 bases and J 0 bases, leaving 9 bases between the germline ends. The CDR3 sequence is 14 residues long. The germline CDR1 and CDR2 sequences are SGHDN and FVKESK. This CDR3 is CASSPWGLNTEAFF. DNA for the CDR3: TGTGCCAGCAGCCCCTGGGGGCTGAACACTGAAGCTTTCTTT.

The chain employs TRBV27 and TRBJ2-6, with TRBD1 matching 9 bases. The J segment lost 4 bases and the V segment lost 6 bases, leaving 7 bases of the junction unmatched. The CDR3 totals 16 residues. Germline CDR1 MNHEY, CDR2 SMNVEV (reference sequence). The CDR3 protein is CASSRDRVAGANVLTF. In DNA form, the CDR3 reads TGTGCCAGCAGCCGGGACAGGGTGGCGGGGGCCAACGTCCTGACTTTC.

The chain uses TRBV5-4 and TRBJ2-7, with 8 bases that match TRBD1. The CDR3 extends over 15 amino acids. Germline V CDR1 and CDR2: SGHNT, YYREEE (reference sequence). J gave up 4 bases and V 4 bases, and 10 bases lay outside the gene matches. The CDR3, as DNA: TGTGCCAGCAGCCGTACAGGGGGTTTACGGTACGAGCAGTACTTC. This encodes CASSRTGGLRYEQYF.

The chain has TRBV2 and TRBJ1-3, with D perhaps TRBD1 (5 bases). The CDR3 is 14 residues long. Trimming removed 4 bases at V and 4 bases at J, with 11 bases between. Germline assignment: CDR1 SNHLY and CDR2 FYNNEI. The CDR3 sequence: CASSGHGGGNTIYF. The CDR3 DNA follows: TGTGCCAGCAGTGGACACGGGGGGGGAAACACCATATATTTT.

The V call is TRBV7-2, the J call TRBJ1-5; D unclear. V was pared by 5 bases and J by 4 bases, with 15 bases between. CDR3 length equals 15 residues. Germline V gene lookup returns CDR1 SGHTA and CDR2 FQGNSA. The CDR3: CASSPTRPGNQPQHF. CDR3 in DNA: TGTGCCAGCAGCCCAACCCGACCGGGGAATCAGCCCCAGCATTTT.

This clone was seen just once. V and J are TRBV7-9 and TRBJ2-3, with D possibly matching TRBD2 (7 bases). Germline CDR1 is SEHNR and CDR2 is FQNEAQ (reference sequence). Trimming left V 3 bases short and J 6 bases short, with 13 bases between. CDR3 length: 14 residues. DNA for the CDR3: TGTGCCAGCAGCTTTTCGGGGGGCCTGGATACGCAGTATTTT. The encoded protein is CASSFSGGLDTQYF.

The CDR3 loop reads CASSLVGGPYEQYF. As DNA, the CDR3 is TGCGCCAGCAGCTTGGTGGGGGGGCCCTACGAGCAGTACTTC. This chain joins TRBV5-1 and TRBJ2-7; maybe TRBD2 (7 bases). Germline CDR1 reads SGHRS; CDR2 reads YFSETQ. The CDR3 length is 14 residues. V was shortened by 0 bases and J by 2 bases, with 9 bases between the two germline ends.

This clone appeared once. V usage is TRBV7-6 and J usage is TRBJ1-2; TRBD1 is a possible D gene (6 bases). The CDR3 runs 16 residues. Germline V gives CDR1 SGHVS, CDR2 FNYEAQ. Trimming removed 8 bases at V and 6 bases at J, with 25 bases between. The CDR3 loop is CASSLLPTQGNDGYTF. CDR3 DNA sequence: TGTGCCAGCTCCCTCTTGCCCACGCAGGGGAACGATGGCTACACCTTC.

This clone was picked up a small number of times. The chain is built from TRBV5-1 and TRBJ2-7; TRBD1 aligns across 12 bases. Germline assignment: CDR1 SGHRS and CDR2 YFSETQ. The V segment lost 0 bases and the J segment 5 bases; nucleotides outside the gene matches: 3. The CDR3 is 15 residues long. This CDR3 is CASSLAGTGGDEQYF. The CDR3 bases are TGCGCCAGCAGCTTGGCCGGGACAGGGGGCGACGAGCAGTACTTC. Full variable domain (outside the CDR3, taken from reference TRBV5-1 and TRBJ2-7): KAGVTQTPRYLIKTRGQQVTLSCSPISGHRSVSWYQQTPGQGLQFLFEYFSETQRNKGNFPGRFSGRQFSNSRSEMNVSTLELGDSALYLCASSLAGTGGDEQYFGPGTRLTVT.

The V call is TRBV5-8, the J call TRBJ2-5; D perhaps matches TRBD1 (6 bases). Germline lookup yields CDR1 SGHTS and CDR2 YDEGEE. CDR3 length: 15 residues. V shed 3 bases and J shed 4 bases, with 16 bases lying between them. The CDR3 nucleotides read TGTGCCAGCAGCTCCGATAGGGGGAATCGAGAGACCCAGTACTTC. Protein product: CASSSDRGNRETQYF.

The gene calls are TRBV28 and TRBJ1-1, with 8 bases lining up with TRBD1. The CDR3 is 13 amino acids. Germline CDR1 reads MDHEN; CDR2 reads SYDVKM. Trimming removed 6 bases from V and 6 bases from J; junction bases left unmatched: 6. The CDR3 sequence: CASRAQGAAEAFF. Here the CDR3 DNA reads TGTGCCAGCAGGGCTCAGGGGGCTGCTGAAGCTTTCTTT.

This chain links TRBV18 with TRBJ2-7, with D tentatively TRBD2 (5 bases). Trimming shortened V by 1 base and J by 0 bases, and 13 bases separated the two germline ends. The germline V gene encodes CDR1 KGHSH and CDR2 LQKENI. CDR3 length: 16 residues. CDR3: CASSPRPVAGSYEQYF. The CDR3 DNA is TGTGCCAGCTCACCACGTCCCGTGGCGGGCTCCTACGAGCAGTACTTC.

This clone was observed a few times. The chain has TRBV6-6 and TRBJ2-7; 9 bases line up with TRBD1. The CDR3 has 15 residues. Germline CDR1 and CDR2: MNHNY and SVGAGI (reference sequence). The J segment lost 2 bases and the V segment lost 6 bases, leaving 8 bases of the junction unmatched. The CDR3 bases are TGTGCCAGCAGGTCTACCGGGACAGGGCCCTACGAGCAGTACTTC. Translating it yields CASRSTGTGPYEQYF.

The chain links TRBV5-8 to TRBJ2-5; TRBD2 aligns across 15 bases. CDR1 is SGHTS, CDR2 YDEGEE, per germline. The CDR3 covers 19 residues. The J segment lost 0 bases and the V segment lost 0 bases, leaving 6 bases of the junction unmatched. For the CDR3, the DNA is TGTGCCAGCAGCTTGGCCCGGACTAGCGGGGGGGTCTACCAAGAGACCCAGTACTTC. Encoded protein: CASSLARTSGGVYQETQYF. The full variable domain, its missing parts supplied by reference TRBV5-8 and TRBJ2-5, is EAGVTQSPTHLIKTRGQQATLRCSPISGHTSVYWYQQALGLGLQFLLWYDEGEERNRGNFPPRFSGRQFPNYSSELNVNALELEDSALYLCASSLARTSGGVYQETQYFGPGTRLLVL.

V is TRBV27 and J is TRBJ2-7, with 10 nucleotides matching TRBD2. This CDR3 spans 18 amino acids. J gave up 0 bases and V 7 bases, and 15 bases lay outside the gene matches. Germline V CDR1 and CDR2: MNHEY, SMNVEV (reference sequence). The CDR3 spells CASTPGALAGGTSYEQYF. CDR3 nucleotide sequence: TGTGCCAGCACCCCCGGGGCCTTAGCGGGGGGTACCTCCTACGAGCAGTACTTC.

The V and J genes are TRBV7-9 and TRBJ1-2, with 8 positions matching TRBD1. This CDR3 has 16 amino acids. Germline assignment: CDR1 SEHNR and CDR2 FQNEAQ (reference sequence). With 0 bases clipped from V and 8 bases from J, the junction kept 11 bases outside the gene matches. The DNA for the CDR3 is TGTGCCAGCAGCTTAGCGTACCCCTCGACAGGGGTCGGCTACACCTTC. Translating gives CASSLAYPSTGVGYTF.